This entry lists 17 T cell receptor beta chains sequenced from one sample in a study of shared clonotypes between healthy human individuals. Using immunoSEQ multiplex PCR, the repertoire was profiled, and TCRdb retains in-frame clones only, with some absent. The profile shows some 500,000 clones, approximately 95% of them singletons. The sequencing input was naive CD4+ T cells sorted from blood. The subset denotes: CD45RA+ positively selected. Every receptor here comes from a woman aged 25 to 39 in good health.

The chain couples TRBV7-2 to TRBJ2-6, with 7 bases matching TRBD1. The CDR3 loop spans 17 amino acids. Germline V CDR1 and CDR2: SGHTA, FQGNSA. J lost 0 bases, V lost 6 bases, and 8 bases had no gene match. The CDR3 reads CASRHTGANSGANVLTF. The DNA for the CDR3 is TGTGCCAGCAGACATACAGGGGCGAACTCTGGGGCCAACGTCCTGACTTTC.

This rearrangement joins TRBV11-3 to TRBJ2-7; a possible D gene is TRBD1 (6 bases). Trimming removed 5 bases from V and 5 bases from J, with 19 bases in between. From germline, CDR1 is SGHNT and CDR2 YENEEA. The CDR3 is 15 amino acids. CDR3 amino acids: CASSRGGNRDHEQYF. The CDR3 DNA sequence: TGTGCCAGCAGCCGAGGGGGAAACAGGGATCACGAGCAGTACTTC.

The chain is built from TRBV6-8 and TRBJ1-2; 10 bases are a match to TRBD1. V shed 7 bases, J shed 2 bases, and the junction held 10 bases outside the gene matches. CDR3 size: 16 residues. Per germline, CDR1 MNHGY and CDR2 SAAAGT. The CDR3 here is CASIVFGTGANYGYTF. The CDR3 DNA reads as TGTGCCAGCATCGTATTTGGGACAGGGGCCAACTATGGCTACACCTTC.

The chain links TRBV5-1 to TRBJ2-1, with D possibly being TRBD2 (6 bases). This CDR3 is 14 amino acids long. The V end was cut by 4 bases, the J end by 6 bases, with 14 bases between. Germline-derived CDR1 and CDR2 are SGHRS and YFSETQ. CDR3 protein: CASSTTSIANEQFF. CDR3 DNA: TGCGCCAGCAGCACGACTAGTATCGCCAATGAGCAGTTCTTC. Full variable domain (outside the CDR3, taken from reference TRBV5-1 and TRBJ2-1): KAGVTQTPRYLIKTRGQQVTLSCSPISGHRSVSWYQQTPGQGLQFLFEYFSETQRNKGNFPGRFSGRQFSNSRSEMNVSTLELGDSALYLCASSTTSIANEQFFGPGTRLTVL.

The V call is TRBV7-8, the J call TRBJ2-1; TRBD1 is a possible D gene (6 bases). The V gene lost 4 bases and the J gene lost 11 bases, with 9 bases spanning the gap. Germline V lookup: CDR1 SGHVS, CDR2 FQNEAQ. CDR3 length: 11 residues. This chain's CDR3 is CASSWGQKQFF. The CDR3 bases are TGTGCCAGCAGCTGGGGACAAAAGCAGTTCTTC. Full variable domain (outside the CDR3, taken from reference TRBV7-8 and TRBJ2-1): GAGVSQSPRYKVAKRGQDVALRCDPISGHVSLFWYQQALGQGPEFLTYFQNEAQLDKSGLPSDRFFAERPEGSVSTLKIQRTQQEDSAVYLCASSWGQKQFFGPGTRLTVL.

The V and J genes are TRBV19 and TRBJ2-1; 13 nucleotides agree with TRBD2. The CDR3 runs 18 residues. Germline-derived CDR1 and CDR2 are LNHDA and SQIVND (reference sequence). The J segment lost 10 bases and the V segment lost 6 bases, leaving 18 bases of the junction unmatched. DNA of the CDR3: TGTGCCAGTAGCCTAGGACTAGCGGGAGTTCGCCGCACAATCGAGCAGTTCTTC. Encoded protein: CASSLGLAGVRRTIEQFF.

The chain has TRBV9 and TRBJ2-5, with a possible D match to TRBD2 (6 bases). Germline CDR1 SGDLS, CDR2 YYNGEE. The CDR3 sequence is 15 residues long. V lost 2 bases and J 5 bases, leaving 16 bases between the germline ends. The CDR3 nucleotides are TGTGCCAGCAGCGTCGGGACTCCTGCCTTGGAGACCCAGTACTTC. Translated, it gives CASSVGTPALETQYF.

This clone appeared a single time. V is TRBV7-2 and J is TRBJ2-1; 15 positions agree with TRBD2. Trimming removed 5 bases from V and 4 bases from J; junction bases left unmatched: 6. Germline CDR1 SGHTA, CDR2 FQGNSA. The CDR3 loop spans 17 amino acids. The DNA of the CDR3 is TGTGCCAGCAGCACCTGGACTAGCGGGAGGGTATACAATGAGCAGTTCTTC. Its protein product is CASSTWTSGRVYNEQFF.

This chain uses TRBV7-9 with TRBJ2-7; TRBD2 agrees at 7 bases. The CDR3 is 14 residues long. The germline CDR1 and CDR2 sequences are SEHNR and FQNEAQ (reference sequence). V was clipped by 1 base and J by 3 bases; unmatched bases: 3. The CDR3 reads CASSLEWEGYEQYF. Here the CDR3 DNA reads TGTGCCAGCAGCTTAGAGTGGGAGGGCTACGAGCAGTACTTC.

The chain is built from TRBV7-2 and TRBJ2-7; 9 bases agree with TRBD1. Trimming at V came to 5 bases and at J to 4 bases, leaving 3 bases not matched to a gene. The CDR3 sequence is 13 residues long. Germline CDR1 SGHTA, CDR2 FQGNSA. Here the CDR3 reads CASSGQGMYEQYF. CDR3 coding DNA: TGTGCCAGCAGCGGACAGGGGATGTACGAGCAGTACTTC.

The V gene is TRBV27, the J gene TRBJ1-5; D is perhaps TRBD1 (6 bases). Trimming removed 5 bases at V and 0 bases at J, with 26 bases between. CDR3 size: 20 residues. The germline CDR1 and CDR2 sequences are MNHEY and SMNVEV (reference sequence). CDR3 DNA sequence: TGTGCCAGCAGTCCCACCCCCCCACAGGGTTGGGGTTATAGCAATCAGCCCCAGCATTTT. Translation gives CASSPTPPQGWGYSNQPQHF.

The CDR3 bases are TGTGCCAGCAGTGTCGGACTCCTGAACACTGAAGCTTTCTTT. Translated, it gives CASSVGLLNTEAFF. V and J are TRBV27 and TRBJ1-1; no firm D call. Per the germline V gene, CDR1 is MNHEY and CDR2 is SMNVEV (reference sequence). Trimming stripped 5 bases from V and 0 bases from J, with 10 bases between. The CDR3 runs 14 residues.

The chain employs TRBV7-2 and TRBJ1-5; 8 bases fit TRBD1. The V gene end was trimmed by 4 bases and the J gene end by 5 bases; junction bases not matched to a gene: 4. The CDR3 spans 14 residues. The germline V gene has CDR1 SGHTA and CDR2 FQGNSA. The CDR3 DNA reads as TGTGCCAGCAGCTCTGGACAGGGACATCAGCCCCAGCATTTT. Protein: CASSSGQGHQPQHF.

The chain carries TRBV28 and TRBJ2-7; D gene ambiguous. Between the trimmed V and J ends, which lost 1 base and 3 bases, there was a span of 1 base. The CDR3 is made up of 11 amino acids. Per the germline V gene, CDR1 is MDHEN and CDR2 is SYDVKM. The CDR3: CASSLFYEQYF. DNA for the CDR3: TGTGCCAGCAGTTTATTCTACGAGCAGTACTTC.

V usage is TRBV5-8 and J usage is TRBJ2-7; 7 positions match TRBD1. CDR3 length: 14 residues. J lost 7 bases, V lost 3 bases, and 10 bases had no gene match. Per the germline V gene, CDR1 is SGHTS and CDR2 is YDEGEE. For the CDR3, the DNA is TGTGCCAGCAGCTGGGGGACAGCCGTACTGGAGCAGTACTTC. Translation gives CASSWGTAVLEQYF.

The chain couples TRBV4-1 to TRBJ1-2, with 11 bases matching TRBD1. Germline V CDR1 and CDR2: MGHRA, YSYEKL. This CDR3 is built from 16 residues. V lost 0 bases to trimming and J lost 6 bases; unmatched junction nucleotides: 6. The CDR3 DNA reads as TGCGCCAGCAGCCAAGATATGGACAGGGGGCCCGATGGCTACACCTTC. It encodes CASSQDMDRGPDGYTF.

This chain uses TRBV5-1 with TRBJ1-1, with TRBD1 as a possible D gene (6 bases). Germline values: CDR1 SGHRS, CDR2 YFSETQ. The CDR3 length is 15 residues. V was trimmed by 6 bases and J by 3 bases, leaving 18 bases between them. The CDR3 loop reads CASTRSGGADTEAFF. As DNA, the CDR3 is TGCGCCAGCACCCGGTCGGGGGGCGCGGACACTGAAGCTTTCTTT.